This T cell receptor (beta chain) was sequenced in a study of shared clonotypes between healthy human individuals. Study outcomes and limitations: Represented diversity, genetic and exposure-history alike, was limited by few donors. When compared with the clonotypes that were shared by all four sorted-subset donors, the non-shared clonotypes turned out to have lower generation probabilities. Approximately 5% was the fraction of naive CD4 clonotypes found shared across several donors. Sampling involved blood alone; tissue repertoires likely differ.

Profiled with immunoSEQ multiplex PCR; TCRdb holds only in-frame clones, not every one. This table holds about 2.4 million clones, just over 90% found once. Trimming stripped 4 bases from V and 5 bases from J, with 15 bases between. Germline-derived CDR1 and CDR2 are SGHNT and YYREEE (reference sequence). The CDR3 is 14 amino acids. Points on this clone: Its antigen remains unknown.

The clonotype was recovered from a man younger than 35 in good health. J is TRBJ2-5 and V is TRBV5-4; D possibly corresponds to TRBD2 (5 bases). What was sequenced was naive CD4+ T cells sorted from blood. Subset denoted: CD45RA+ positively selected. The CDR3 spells CASSHAGGPETQYF. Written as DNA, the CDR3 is TGTGCCAGCAGCCATGCTGGCGGGCCGGAGACCCAGTACTTC.